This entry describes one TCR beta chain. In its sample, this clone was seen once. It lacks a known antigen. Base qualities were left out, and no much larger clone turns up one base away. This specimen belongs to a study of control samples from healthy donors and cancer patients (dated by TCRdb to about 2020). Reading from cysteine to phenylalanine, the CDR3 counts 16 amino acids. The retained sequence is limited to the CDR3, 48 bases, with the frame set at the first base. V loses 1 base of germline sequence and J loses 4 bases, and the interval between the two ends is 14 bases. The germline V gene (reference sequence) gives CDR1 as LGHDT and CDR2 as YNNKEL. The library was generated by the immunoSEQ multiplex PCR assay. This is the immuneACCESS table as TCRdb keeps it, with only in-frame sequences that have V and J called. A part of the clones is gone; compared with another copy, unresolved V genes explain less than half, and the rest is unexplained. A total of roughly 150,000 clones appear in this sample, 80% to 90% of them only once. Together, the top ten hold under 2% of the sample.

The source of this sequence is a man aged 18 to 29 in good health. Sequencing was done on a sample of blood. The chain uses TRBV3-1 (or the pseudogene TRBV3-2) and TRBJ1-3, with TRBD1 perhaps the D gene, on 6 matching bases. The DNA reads TGTGCCAGCAGCCAAGCTACACAGGGATGGGGAAACACCATATATTTT. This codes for CASSQATQGWGNTIYF.